Presented here are 13 T cell receptor beta chains from one specimen sequenced in a study of blood T cell repertoires in COVID-19. Assay used: immunoSEQ multiplex PCR; TCRdb lists only in-frame clones, some missing. Of about 90,000 clones in the sample, approximately 90% are singletons; the top ten hold about 2.5%. The sequencing sample was made of peripheral blood. These receptor sequences come from a human donor with active COVID-19. The donor label of this sample is uncertain.

The chain joins TRBV5-6 to TRBJ1-6; TRBD1 matches at 9 bases. Unmatched junction bases numbered 4, after V lost 0 bases and J lost 9 bases. The CDR3 totals 15 residues. Germline CDR1 reads SGHDT; CDR2 reads YYEEEE. CDR3 loop: CASSLGDRALSPLHF. The CDR3 DNA reads TGTGCCAGCAGCTTGGGGGACAGGGCTCTTTCACCCCTCCACTTT.

The V call is TRBV19, the J call TRBJ2-5, with D perhaps TRBD1 (5 bases). Deletions cut 0 bases from V and 2 bases from J, with 10 bases between. The CDR3 length is 15 residues. The V gene's germline CDR1 is LNHDA and CDR2 SQIVND (reference sequence). CDR3 DNA: TGTGCCAGTAGTATAGAAACCGGACATCAAGAGACCCAGTACTTC. Protein: CASSIETGHQETQYF.

The chain recombines TRBV11-3 with TRBJ2-3; 11 bases are shared with TRBD2. Looked up from germline, CDR1 is SGHNT and CDR2 is YENEEA. V shed 5 bases and J 1 base; nucleotides not matched to a gene: 5. The CDR3 loop spans 16 amino acids. The CDR3 DNA is TGTGCCAGCAGCCTCAGACTAGCGGGGCGCACAGATACGCAGTATTTT. Protein product: CASSLRLAGRTDTQYF.

The rearrangement uses TRBV6-1 and TRBJ1-1; D gene ambiguous. In germline, CDR1 is MNHNS, CDR2 SASEGT. Trimming took 2 bases from V and 4 from J, leaving 17 bases between them. This CDR3 comprises 16 residues. In DNA form, the CDR3 reads TGTGCCAGCAGTGAACACGTGACGGGGTGGGGCACTGAAGCTTTCTTT. It translates to CASSEHVTGWGTEAFF.

J is TRBJ2-3 and V is TRBV2; possible D gene TRBD2, 6 bases. The CDR3 totals 14 residues. The germline V and J ends were trimmed by 8 bases and 2 bases, with 14 bases remaining between them. Germline assignment: CDR1 SNHLY and CDR2 FYNNEI. CDR3 sequence: CASGGSPNTDTQYF. The CDR3 bases are TGTGCCAGCGGGGGGAGTCCCAACACAGATACGCAGTATTTT.

The V and J genes are TRBV6-2 or TRBV6-3 and TRBJ2-7; tentative D call: TRBD1 (5 bases). The germline V gene has CDR1 MNHEY and CDR2 SVGEGT. V dropped 4 bases and J dropped 1 base, with 11 bases sitting between them. There are 14 residues in the CDR3. The DNA for the CDR3 is TGTGCCAGCAGTTCCAGGGTTAAGTCCTACGAGCAGTACTTC. Amino acid sequence: CASSSRVKSYEQYF.

This chain joins TRBV7-6 and TRBJ2-7, with 10 bases lining up with TRBD1. Per germline, CDR1 SGHVS and CDR2 FNYEAQ. V gave up 5 bases and J gave up 4 bases; unmatched junction bases: 8. This CDR3 has 15 residues. CDR3 region: CASSPDRGRGYEQYF. CDR3 bases: TGTGCCAGCAGCCCAGACAGGGGGCGCGGGTACGAGCAGTACTTC. Using reference TRBV7-6 and TRBJ2-7 for the parts outside the CDR3, the full variable domain is GAGVSQSPRYKVTKRGQDVALRCDPISGHVSLYWYRQALGQGPEFLTYFNYEAQQDKSGLPNDRFSAERPEGSISTLTIQRTEQRDSAMYRCASSPDRGRGYEQYFGPGTRLTVT.

The chain has TRBV28 and TRBJ2-2; 8 bases map to TRBD1. This CDR3 has 17 residues. CDR1 and CDR2 from the germline V gene are MDHEN and SYDVKM. The V gene end was trimmed by 7 bases and the J gene end by 3 bases; junction bases not matched to a gene: 13. Written as DNA, the CDR3 is TGTGCCAGCACCCCTGCGGACAGGGCGTCGCACACCGGGGAGCTGTTTTTT. Its translation: CASTPADRASHTGELFF.

The rearrangement links TRBV14 to TRBJ1-2, with no clear D. The CDR3 spans 13 residues. The germline V gene encodes CDR1 SGHDN and CDR2 FVKESK. The V end was cut by 5 bases, the J end by 4 bases, with 11 bases between. CDR3 nucleotides: TGTGCCAGCAGCAGGGAGACATCCTATGGCTACACCTTC. Amino acid sequence: CASSRETSYGYTF.

The rearrangement links TRBV2 to TRBJ2-7; D unresolved. The CDR3 spans 13 residues. With 7 bases removed from V and 0 bases from J, the gap between germline ends came to 10 bases. Germline V lookup: CDR1 SNHLY, CDR2 FYNNEI. DNA for the CDR3: TGTGCCAGCACAGGTGGAAGCTCCTACGAGCAGTACTTC. It codes for CASTGGSSYEQYF.

The CDR3 DNA reads as TGTGCCAGCGCTGGGACTAGCGGGAGGACGCAGTATTTT. Translated, it gives CASAGTSGRTQYF. The gene calls are TRBV6-5 and TRBJ2-3; the match to TRBD2 covers 15 bases. The V segment lost 8 bases and the J segment 9 bases; nucleotides outside the gene matches: 3. This CDR3 contains 13 residues. Germline CDR1 MNHEY, CDR2 SVGAGI.

The chain joins TRBV6-2 or TRBV6-3 to TRBJ1-2, with a tentative D call TRBD1 (6 bases). The germline V and J ends were trimmed by 6 bases and 2 bases, with 7 bases remaining between them. The CDR3 runs 12 residues. Germline V gives CDR1 MNHEY, CDR2 SVGEGT. CDR3 loop: CASSDRNYGYTF. In DNA, the CDR3 is TGTGCCAGCAGCGACAGGAACTATGGCTACACCTTC.

The chain employs TRBV28 and TRBJ2-3; 9 bases are a match to TRBD2. CDR1 is MDHEN, CDR2 SYDVKM, per germline. This CDR3 region has 13 residues. The J segment lost 6 bases and the V segment lost 9 bases, leaving 7 bases of the junction unmatched. CDR3 sequence reads: CASGGGGADTQYF. CDR3 DNA sequence: TGTGCCAGTGGGGGCGGGGGGGCGGATACGCAGTATTTT.